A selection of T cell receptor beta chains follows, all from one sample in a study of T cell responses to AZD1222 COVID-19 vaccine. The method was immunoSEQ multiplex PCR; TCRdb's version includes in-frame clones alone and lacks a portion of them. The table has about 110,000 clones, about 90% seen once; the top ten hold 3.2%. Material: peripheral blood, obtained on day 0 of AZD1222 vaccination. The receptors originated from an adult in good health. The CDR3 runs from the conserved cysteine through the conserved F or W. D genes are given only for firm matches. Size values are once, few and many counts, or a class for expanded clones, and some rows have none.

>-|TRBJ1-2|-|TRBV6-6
CAIWRGYSYGYTF
TGTGCCATCTGGAGGGGCTATTCCTATGGCTACACCTTC
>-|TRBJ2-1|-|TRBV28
CASSFWGNEQFF
TGTGCCAGCAGTTTCTGGGGAAATGAGCAGTTCTTC
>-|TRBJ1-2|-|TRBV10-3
CAISESRGDGYTF
TGTGCCATCAGTGAGTCGAGAGGAGACGGCTACACCTTC
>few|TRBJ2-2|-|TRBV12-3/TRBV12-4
CASTWETGELFF
TGTGCCAGCACCTGGGAAACCGGGGAGCTGTTTTTT
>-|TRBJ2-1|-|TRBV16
CASSQSLKGSGLYNEQFF
TGTGCCAGCAGCCAATCGTTGAAAGGCAGCGGCCTCTACAATGAGCAGTTCTTC
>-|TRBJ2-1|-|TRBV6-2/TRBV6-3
CASSYSRQGQQFF
TGTGCCAGCAGTTACTCGAGGCAGGGCCAGCAGTTCTTC
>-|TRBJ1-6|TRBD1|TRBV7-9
CASSQGQGFYNSPLHF
TGTGCCAGCAGCCAAGGACAGGGTTTCTATAATTCACCCCTCCACTTT
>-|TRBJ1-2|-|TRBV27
CASSLGTNYGYTF
TGTGCCAGCAGTTTAGGAACTAACTATGGCTACACCTTC
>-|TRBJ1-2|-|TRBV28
CASRIAGPLREGYTF
TGTGCCAGCCGTATCGCGGGTCCTCTAAGGGAGGGCTACACCTTC
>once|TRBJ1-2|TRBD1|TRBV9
CASSARDSAFGGYTF
TGTGCCAGCAGCGCCAGGGACAGTGCCTTCGGGGGCTACACCTTC
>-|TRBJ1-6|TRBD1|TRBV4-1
CASSQDHTGTGDSPLHF
TGCGCCAGCAGCCAAGATCATACCGGGACAGGCGATTCACCCCTCCACTTT
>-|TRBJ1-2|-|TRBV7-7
CASQPLGTSIGGYTF
TGTGCTAGCCAACCATTGGGGACCTCAATCGGTGGCTACACCTTC
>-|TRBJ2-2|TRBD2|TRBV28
CASSSGTSGANTGELFF
TGTGCCAGCAGTTCTGGGACTAGCGGGGCGAACACCGGGGAGCTGTTTTTT
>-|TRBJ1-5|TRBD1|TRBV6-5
CASRRDRGQPQHF
TGTGCCAGCAGGAGGGACAGGGGTCAGCCCCAGCATTTT
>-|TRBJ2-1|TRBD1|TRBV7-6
CASSLAGQGINEQFF
TGTGCCAGCAGCTTAGCGGGACAGGGGATAAATGAGCAGTTCTTC
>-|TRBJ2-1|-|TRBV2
CASSEINEQFF
TGTGCCAGCAGTGAAATTAATGAGCAGTTCTTC
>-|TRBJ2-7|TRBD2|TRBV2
CASTLAGGPGEQYF
TGTGCCAGCACTCTCGCGGGAGGGCCAGGGGAGCAGTACTTC
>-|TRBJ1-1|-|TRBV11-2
CASSLYTPGTEAFF
TGTGCCAGCAGCTTATATACTCCTGGCACTGAAGCTTTCTTT
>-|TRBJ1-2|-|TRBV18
CASSPLPTGKRYGYTF
TGTGCCAGCTCACCACTTCCCACAGGGAAAAGATATGGCTACACCTTC
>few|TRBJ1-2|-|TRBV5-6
CASSLARSRNF
TGTGCCAGCAGCTTGGCGAGGTCCAGGAACTTC
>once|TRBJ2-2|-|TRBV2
CASSETGPLNTGELFF
TGTGCCAGCAGTGAGACAGGTCCGTTGAACACCGGGGAGCTGTTTTTT
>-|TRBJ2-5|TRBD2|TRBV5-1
CASSGGTSAARETQYF
TGCGCCAGCAGCGGTGGGACTAGCGCGGCGAGGGAGACCCAGTACTTC
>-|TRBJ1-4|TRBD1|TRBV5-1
CASSLGTGGEKLFF
TGCGCCAGCAGCTTGGGGACAGGGGGTGAAAAACTGTTTTTT
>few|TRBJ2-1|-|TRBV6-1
CASSEGRVRGWEFSGEQFF
TGTGCCAGCAGTGAAGGGAGAGTGAGGGGCTGGGAGTTTAGTGGTGAGCAGTTCTTC
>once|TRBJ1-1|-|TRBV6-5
CASSYSTGSEAFF
TGTGCCAGCAGTTACTCCACCGGGTCTGAAGCTTTCTTT
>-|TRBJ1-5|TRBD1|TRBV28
CASRRTGVQQPQHF
TGTGCCAGCAGGAGAACAGGGGTACAGCAGCCCCAGCATTTT
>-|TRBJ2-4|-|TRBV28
CASTGSVNDIQYF
TGTGCCAGCACGGGTAGCGTTAATGACATTCAGTACTTC
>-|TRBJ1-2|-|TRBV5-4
CASSFETGINYGYTF
TGTGCCAGCAGCTTCGAGACAGGCATTAACTATGGCTACACCTTC
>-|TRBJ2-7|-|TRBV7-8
CASSTVPETEQYF
TGTGCCAGCAGCACCGTACCGGAGACCGAGCAGTACTTC
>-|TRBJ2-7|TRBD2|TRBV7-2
CASSLVRGGEQYF
TGTGCCAGCAGCTTAGTGCGGGGGGGCGAGCAGTACTTC
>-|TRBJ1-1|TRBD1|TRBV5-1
CASSLGDRGTEAFF
TGCGCCAGCAGCTTGGGGGACAGGGGCACTGAAGCTTTCTTT
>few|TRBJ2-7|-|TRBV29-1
CSVAPSDVYEQYF
TGCAGCGTTGCTCCCTCGGACGTTTACGAGCAGTACTTC
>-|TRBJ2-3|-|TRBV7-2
CASSLVPITDTQYF
TGTGCCAGCAGCTTAGTCCCTATTACAGATACGCAGTATTTT
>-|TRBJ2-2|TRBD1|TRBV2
CASSGGTANTGELFF
TGTGCCAGCAGTGGGGGGACAGCGAACACCGGGGAGCTGTTTTTT
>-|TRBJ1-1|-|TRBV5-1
CASSLLQGRFNTEAFF
TGCGCCAGCAGCTTGTTACAGGGACGGTTTAACACTGAAGCTTTCTTT
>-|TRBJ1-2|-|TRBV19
CASSPPPDRPPGYTF
TGTGCCAGTAGTCCACCGCCCGACAGGCCCCCTGGCTACACCTTC
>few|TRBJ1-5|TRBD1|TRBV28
CASSSGQGYNQPQHF
TGTGCCAGCAGTTCGGGACAGGGGTACAATCAGCCCCAGCATTTT
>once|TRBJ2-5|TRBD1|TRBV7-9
CASSLGAGQGSSDF
TGTGCCAGCAGCTTAGGGGCCGGACAGGGGTCGTCAGACTTC
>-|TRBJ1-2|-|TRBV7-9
CASSLGQNGYTF
TGTGCCAGCAGCTTAGGGCAAAATGGCTACACCTTC
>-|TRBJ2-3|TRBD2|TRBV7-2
CASSLVAGGSTDTQYF
TGTGCCAGCAGCTTGGTAGCGGGGGGCAGCACAGATACGCAGTATTTT
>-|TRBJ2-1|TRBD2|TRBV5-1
CASSLSGSPPYNEQFF
TGCGCCAGCAGCCTTAGCGGGAGCCCGCCATACAATGAGCAGTTCTTC
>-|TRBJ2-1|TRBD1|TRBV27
CASGKDRGNYNEQFF
TGTGCCAGCGGGAAAGACAGGGGAAACTACAATGAGCAGTTCTTC
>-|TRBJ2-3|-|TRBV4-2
CASMGREEDTQYF
TGTGCCAGCATGGGCAGGGAAGAAGATACGCAGTATTTT
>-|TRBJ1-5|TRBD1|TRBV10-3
CATRDRGLSNQPQHF
TGTGCCACCCGGGACAGGGGACTTAGCAATCAGCCCCAGCATTTT
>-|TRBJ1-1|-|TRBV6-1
CASSEDGTNPMNTEAFF
TGTGCCAGCAGTGAAGACGGCACTAACCCAATGAACACTGAAGCTTTCTTT
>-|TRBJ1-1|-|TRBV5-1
CASSSPTANAEAFF
TGCGCCAGCAGCTCCCCGACAGCGAACGCTGAAGCTTTCTTT
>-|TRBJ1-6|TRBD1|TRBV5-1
CASSLVSGQLNSPLHF
TGCGCCAGCAGCTTGGTTTCGGGACAGTTAAATTCACCCCTCCACTTT
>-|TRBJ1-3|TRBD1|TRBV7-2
CASSLRRTGEGSGNTIYF
TGTGCCAGCAGCCTTAGGAGGACAGGGGAGGGTAGTGGAAACACCATATATTTT
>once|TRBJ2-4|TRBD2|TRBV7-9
CASSSLAGGPAKNIQYF
TGTGCCAGCAGCTCTCTGGCGGGGGGGCCGGCCAAAAACATTCAGTACTTC
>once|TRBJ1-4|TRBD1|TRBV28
CASSGQVGDWGNEKLFF
TGTGCCAGCAGTGGACAGGTGGGCGACTGGGGTAATGAAAAACTGTTTTTT
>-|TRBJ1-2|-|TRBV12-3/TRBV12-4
CASSSGQLYGYTF
TGTGCCAGCAGTTCAGGACAGCTGTATGGCTACACCTTC
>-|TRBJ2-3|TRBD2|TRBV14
CASSRRTSGSGTTDTQYF
TGTGCCAGCAGCCGCAGGACTAGCGGGAGTGGGACCACAGATACGCAGTATTTT
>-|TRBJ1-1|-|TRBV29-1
CSVEDGERRNTEAFF
TGCAGCGTTGAAGATGGGGAAAGAAGGAACACTGAAGCTTTCTTT
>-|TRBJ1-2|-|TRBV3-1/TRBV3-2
CASSQDLTGYTF
TGTGCCAGCAGCCAAGATCTTACCGGCTACACCTTC